This TCR beta chain came from a study of post-analysis software for immune sequencing data. In the study overall: Included courses were relapsing-remitting and secondary progressive multiple sclerosis; progressive-relapsing multiple sclerosis was also included. Study-wide results and limits: Same-batch preparations were strongly co-clustered by F measure. Elevated frequency relative to controls characterized several TRBV segments in patients, TRBV5-6, TRBV5-1 and TRBV20-1 among them. Significantly lower normalized Chao1 diversity was found in patients with multiple sclerosis relative to controls.

In regard to this clonotype: Its cognate antigen is unknown.

The authors incorporated unique molecular identifiers into the TCR beta cDNA libraries. Yield was some 540,000 cDNA molecules from around 1 to 9.1 million T cells. TCRdb re-called the PCR reads with MiXCR, one entry per CDR3 protein. The table records fewer than 700,000 distinct CDR3 sequences, 44% of them present only once. The CDR3 covers 15 residues. J lost 4 bases, V lost 6 bases, and 9 bases had no gene match. This chain uses TRBV12-3 or TRBV12-4 with TRBJ2-3, with 8 bases that match TRBD2. The source of this sequence is a girl between 10 and 17 years old with multiple sclerosis. The source material was blood. This CDR3 is CASSFSGSFPDTQYF. The CDR3 DNA is TGTGCCAGCAGCTTCAGCGGGAGCTTCCCAGATACGCAGTATTTT.